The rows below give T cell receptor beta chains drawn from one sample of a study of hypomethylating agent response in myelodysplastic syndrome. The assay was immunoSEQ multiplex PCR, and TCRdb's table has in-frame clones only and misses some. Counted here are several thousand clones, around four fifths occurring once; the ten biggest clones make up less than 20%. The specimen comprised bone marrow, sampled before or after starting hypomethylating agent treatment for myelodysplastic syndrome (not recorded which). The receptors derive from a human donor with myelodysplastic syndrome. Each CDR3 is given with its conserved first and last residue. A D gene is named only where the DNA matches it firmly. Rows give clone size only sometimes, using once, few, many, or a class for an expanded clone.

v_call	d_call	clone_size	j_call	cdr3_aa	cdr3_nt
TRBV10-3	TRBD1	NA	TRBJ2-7	CAISPRDRAYEQYF	TGTGCCATCAGCCCCCGGGACAGGGCCTACGAGCAGTACTTC
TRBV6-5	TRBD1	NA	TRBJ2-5	CASSSTQTGTETQYF	TGTGCCAGCAGTTCCACCCAGACAGGGACAGAGACCCAGTACTTC
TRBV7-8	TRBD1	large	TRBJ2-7	CASSEGQAYEQYF	TGTGCCAGCAGCGAGGGACAGGCGTACGAGCAGTACTTC
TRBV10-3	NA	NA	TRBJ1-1	CAISESVDDTEAFF	TGTGCCATCAGTGAGTCCGTAGATGACACTGAAGCTTTCTTT
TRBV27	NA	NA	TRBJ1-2	CASSSFTGSRGYTF	TGTGCCAGCAGTTCCTTCACAGGGTCCCGGGGCTACACCTTC
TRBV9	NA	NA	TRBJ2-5	CASTRALGETQYF	TGTGCCAGCACCCGGGCCTTGGGGGAGACCCAGTACTTC
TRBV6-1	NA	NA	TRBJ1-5	CATAGREYNQPQHF	TGTGCCACCGCAGGCCGGGAGTACAATCAGCCCCAGCATTTT
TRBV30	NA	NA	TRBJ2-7	CAWSATGLYEQYF	TGTGCCTGGAGTGCTACCGGACTATACGAGCAGTACTTC
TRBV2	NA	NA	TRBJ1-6	CASILSSYNSPLHF	TGTGCCAGCATTCTTAGCTCCTATAATTCACCCCTCCACTTT
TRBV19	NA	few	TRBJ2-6	CASREDMGFSGANVLTF	TGTGCCAGTAGGGAGGACATGGGCTTCTCTGGGGCCAACGTCCTGACTTTC
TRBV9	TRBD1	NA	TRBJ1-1	CASGTGGTEAFF	TGTGCCAGCGGGACAGGGGGCACTGAAGCTTTCTTT
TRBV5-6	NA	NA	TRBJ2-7	CASSLVSQTLYEQYF	TGTGCCAGCAGCTTGGTATCCCAGACCCTCTACGAGCAGTACTTC
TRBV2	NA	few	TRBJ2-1	CASSDQAVDEQFF	TGTGCCAGCAGTGATCAGGCAGTGGATGAGCAGTTCTTC
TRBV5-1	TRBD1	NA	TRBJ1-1	CASSFPDRVNTEAFF	TGCGCCAGCAGCTTCCCGGACAGGGTGAACACTGAAGCTTTCTTT
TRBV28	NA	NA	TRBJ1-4	CASSPRTMTNEKLFF	TGTGCCAGCAGCCCACGAACTATGACTAATGAAAAACTGTTTTTT
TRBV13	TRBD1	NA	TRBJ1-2	CASSLRGQGRNYGYTF	TGTGCCAGCAGCTTACGTGGACAGGGGAGGAACTATGGCTACACCTTC
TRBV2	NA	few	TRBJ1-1	CASSEGRQVF	TGTGCCAGCAGTGAAGGGCGACAGGTGTTT
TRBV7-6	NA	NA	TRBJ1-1	CASGAAGARAEAFF	TGTGCCAGCGGCGCGGCGGGGGCTCGCGCTGAAGCTTTCTTT
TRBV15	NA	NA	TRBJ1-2	CATSRDYPSRGYNYGYTF	TGTGCCACCAGCAGAGATTACCCGTCCAGGGGATATAACTATGGCTACACCTTC
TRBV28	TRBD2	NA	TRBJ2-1	CASSLSGGAHEQFF	TGTGCCAGCAGTTTAAGCGGGGGGGCCCATGAGCAGTTCTTC
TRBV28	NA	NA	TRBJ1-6	CASSFSSYNSPLHF	TGTGCCAGCAGTTTCTCCTCCTATAATTCACCCCTCCACTTT
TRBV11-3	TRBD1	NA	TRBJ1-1	CASSFDTGQGMNTEAFF	TGTGCCAGCAGCTTTGACACCGGACAGGGGATGAACACTGAAGCTTTCTTT
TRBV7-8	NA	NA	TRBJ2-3	CASSFVGALTDTQYF	TGTGCCAGCAGCTTTGTCGGGGCCCTCACAGATACGCAGTATTTT
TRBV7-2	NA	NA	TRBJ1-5	CASTPSSNQPQHF	TGTGCCAGCACCCCCTCAAGCAATCAGCCCCAGCATTTT
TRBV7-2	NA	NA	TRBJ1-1	CASSFGVGEAFF	TGTGCCAGCAGCTTTGGTGTAGGTGAAGCTTTCTTT
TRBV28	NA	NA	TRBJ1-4	CASSRIFGVKGKEKLFF	TGTGCCAGCAGTCGAATCTTCGGGGTTAAGGGGAAGGAAAAACTGTTTTTT
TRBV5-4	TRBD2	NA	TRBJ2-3	CASSLGGGSADTQYF	TGTGCCAGCAGCTTGGGCGGGGGATCTGCAGATACGCAGTATTTT
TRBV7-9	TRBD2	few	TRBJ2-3	CASSRGGASDTQYF	TGTGCCAGCAGCCGGGGGGGGGCGTCAGATACGCAGTATTTT
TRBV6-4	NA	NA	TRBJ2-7	CVSIDRPSYEQYF	TGTGTCAGCATTGACAGACCATCCTACGAGCAGTACTTC
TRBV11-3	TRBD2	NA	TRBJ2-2	CASRSGLAEYTGELFF	TGTGCCAGCAGATCGGGACTAGCGGAGTACACCGGGGAGCTGTTTTTT
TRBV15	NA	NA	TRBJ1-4	CATSRSPTTATNEKLFF	TGTGCCACCAGCAGGTCCCCGACAACCGCAACTAATGAAAAACTGTTTTTT
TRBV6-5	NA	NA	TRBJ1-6	CASSYRVDNKGPLHF	TGTGCCAGCAGTTACAGGGTCGACAACAAGGGACCCCTCCACTTT
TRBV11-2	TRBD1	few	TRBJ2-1	CASSEDRADEQFF	TGTGCCAGCAGTGAAGACAGGGCTGATGAGCAGTTCTTC
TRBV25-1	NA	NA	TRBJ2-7	CASSRGYEQYF	TGTGCCAGCAGTAGGGGGTACGAGCAGTACTTC
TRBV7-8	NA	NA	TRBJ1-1	CASSLGSGLTEAFF	TGTGCCAGCAGCTTAGGGTCAGGGTTAACTGAAGCTTTCTTT
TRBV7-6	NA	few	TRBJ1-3	CASSFTAGGAGNTIYF	TGTGCCAGCAGCTTCACAGCAGGAGGGGCTGGAAACACCATATATTTT
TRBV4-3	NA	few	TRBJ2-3	CASSQAGDTDTQYF	TGCGCCAGCAGCCAAGCAGGGGACACAGATACGCAGTATTTT
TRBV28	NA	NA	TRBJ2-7	CASSLEEPNYEQYF	TGTGCCAGCTCGTTAGAGGAACCGAACTACGAGCAGTACTTC
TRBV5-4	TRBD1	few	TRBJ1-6	CASSSGQANSPLHF	TGTGCCAGCAGCTCGGGACAGGCAAATTCACCCCTCCACTTT
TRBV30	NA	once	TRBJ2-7	CAWSVAGEQYF	TGTGCCTGGAGTGTAGCCGGGGAGCAGTACTTC
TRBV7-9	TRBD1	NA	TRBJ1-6	CASSPPGGNSPLHF	TGTGCCAGCAGCCCCCCAGGGGGTAATTCACCCCTCCACTTT